These 17 T cell receptor beta chains came from one sample sequenced in a study of blood T cell repertoires in COVID-19. The assay was immunoSEQ multiplex PCR, and TCRdb's table has in-frame clones only and misses some. The table has some 330,000 clones, roughly nine tenths seen once. Sample: peripheral blood. The receptors shown here come from a woman between 25 and 40 years old with COVID-19, enrolled during active disease.

The V call is TRBV10-3, the J call TRBJ1-1, with D perhaps TRBD1 (5 bases). Looked up from germline, CDR1 is ENHRY and CDR2 is SYGVKD. The CDR3 length is 13 residues. The V end lost 2 bases, the J end lost 7 bases, and 11 bases lay between the germline ends. CDR3 in amino acids: CAISERDWSEAFF. DNA for the CDR3: TGTGCCATCAGTGAGCGGGACTGGAGTGAAGCTTTCTTT.

V is TRBV7-2 and J is TRBJ2-7; TRBD2 might be the D (5 bases). V lost 3 bases and J lost 3, with 12 bases in between. Germline assignment: CDR1 SGHTA and CDR2 FQGNSA. CDR3 length: 14 amino acids. In nucleotides, the CDR3 is TGTGCCAGCAGCTTCCAATCGAGCGGCTACGAGCAGTACTTC. As protein: CASSFQSSGYEQYF.

The V and J genes are TRBV7-2 and TRBJ1-6; D not resolved. V lost 5 bases to trimming and J lost 8 bases, with 10 bases between them. Germline V gene data show CDR1 as SGHTA and CDR2 as FQGNSA. The length of the CDR3 is 13 residues. The CDR3 coding sequence is TGTGCCAGCAGCCGTCGTATTGATTCACCCCTCCACTTT. Protein sequence: CASSRRIDSPLHF. Looking up the rest from reference TRBV7-2 and TRBJ1-6 gives the full variable domain: GAGVSQSPSNKVTEKGKDVELRCDPISGHTALYWYRQSLGQGLEFLIYFQGNSAPDKSGLPSDRFSAERTGGSVSTLTIQRTQQEDSAVYLCASSRRIDSPLHFGNGTRLTVT.

This clone was picked up one time. The rearrangement joins TRBV5-1 to TRBJ1-5; tentative D call: TRBD1 (6 bases). Trimming shortened V by 0 bases and J by 7 bases, and 14 bases separated the two germline ends. Germline values: CDR1 SGHRS, CDR2 YFSETQ. This CDR3 has 15 amino acids. The CDR3 is CASSLVDSLRQPQHF. The CDR3 region has the DNA TGCGCCAGCAGCTTGGTGGACAGCCTAAGGCAGCCCCAGCATTTT.

This rearrangement joins TRBV28 to TRBJ1-3; unclear D gene. This CDR3 has 16 amino acids. Per the germline V gene, CDR1 is MDHEN and CDR2 is SYDVKM. Trimming left V 7 bases short and J 3 bases short, with 19 bases between. CDR3 sequence (DNA): TGTGCCAGCACCCCAGGTGGACTCCTATTTGGAAACACCATATATTTT. This gives the protein CASTPGGLLFGNTIYF.

The chain joins TRBV4-1 to TRBJ2-1; D is undetermined. The ends were cut back, 0 bases at V and 7 bases at J, with 7 bases in the middle. CDR1 is MGHRA, CDR2 YSYEKL, per germline. This CDR3 region has 13 residues. CDR3 in DNA: TGCGCCAGCAGCCAAGACCTAAAGAATGAGCAGTTCTTC. Protein sequence: CASSQDLKNEQFF.

This clone was seen once. The chain joins TRBV30 to TRBJ1-1, with 7 bases aligning to TRBD1. V gave up 2 bases and J gave up 1 base; unmatched junction bases: 7. The length of the CDR3 is 15 residues. Germline loops: CDR1 GTSNPN, CDR2 SVGIG (reference sequence). This CDR3 is CAWSMPGGRNTEAFF. CDR3 sequence (DNA): TGTGCCTGGAGTATGCCAGGGGGAAGGAACACTGAAGCTTTCTTT.

Note on this clone: Possible read error: a much larger clone is one base away. Other DNA sequences in the sample encode the same CDR3. The chain is built from TRBV2 and TRBJ1-5; D may be TRBD1 (6 bases). V lost 5 bases, J lost 2 bases, and 7 bases lay in between. Germline CDR1 reads SNHLY; CDR2 reads FYNNEI. The CDR3 is 13 residues long. The CDR3 protein is CASSPGGNQPQHF. The CDR3 nucleotides read TGTGCCAGCAGTCCAGGGGGCAATCAGCCCCAGCATTTT.

The V and J genes are TRBV7-9 and TRBJ1-1; 10 nucleotides line up with TRBD1. V was pared by 4 bases and J by 4 bases, with 6 bases of the junction left unmatched. The germline V gene has CDR1 SEHNR and CDR2 FQNEAQ (reference sequence). The CDR3 runs 15 residues. The CDR3 spells CASSWPGTGATEAFF. In nucleotides, the CDR3 is TGTGCCAGCAGCTGGCCTGGGACAGGGGCCACTGAAGCTTTCTTT.

This rearrangement joins TRBV27 to TRBJ2-1, with 8 nucleotides matching TRBD2. V dropped 3 bases and J dropped 4; count of bases not matched to a gene: 2. The CDR3 consists of 14 residues. Germline loops: CDR1 MNHEY, CDR2 SMNVEV (reference sequence). The CDR3 region has the DNA TGTGCCAGCAGTTTCAGCGGGGGATACAATGAGCAGTTCTTC. Its translation: CASSFSGGYNEQFF.

The V and J genes are TRBV6-5 and TRBJ1-5; no firm D call. Deletions cut 10 bases from V and 5 bases from J, with 12 bases between. Germline CDR1 MNHEY, CDR2 SVGAGI. The CDR3 length is 12 residues. The CDR3 DNA sequence: TGTGCCACCAAGGAGGGCCATCAGCCCCAGCATTTT. Translating it yields CATKEGHQPQHF.

The chain has TRBV3-1 (or the pseudogene TRBV3-2) and TRBJ2-7; 8 bases match TRBD1. Trimming at V came to 4 bases and at J to 2 bases, leaving 10 bases not matched to a gene. The V gene's germline CDR1 is LGHDT and CDR2 YNNKEL (reference sequence). This CDR3 comprises 16 residues. The CDR3 DNA is TGTGCCAGCAGCCCTATGGGACAGGCCAGAACCTACGAGCAGTACTTC. This encodes CASSPMGQARTYEQYF.

This chain links TRBV6-5 with TRBJ1-2; 7 positions agree with TRBD1. The CDR3 sequence is 15 residues long. The trim removed 5 bases at V and 4 bases at J, leaving 10 bases unmatched. The germline CDR1 and CDR2 sequences are MNHEY and SVGAGI. This CDR3 is CASSPLGQAIYGYTF. CDR3 nucleotide sequence: TGTGCCAGCAGTCCCTTAGGACAGGCCATCTATGGCTACACCTTC.

The chain couples TRBV7-2 to TRBJ1-2; D not certain. Germline CDR1 is SGHTA and CDR2 is FQGNSA. This CDR3 is built from 11 residues. Deletions cut 10 bases from V and 6 bases from J, with 12 bases between. CDR3 in DNA: TGTGCCATCTCCGGTATTCATGGCTACACCTTC. Its translation is CAISGIHGYTF.

The V and J genes are TRBV24-1 and TRBJ1-2; 7 positions agree with TRBD1. V shed 4 bases, J shed 3 bases, and the junction held 4 bases outside the gene matches. Germline-derived CDR1 and CDR2 are KGHDR and SFDVKD. The CDR3 consists of 14 residues. CDR3: CATSEIDRDYGYTF. The CDR3 bases are TGTGCCACCAGTGAAATCGACAGGGACTATGGCTACACCTTC.

This clone showed up just once. The V call is TRBV2, the J call TRBJ1-4; TRBD1 aligns across 7 bases. Germline CDR1 is SNHLY and CDR2 is FYNNEI. The junction had 8 bases not matched to a gene; V was cut back by 5 bases and J by 8 bases. The CDR3 is 14 residues long. DNA for the CDR3: TGTGCCAGCAGTTTGACAGGGTTGAACGAAAAACTGTTTTTT. Translated: CASSLTGLNEKLFF.

The chain is built from TRBV12-3 or TRBV12-4 and TRBJ1-6; no firm D call. CDR3 length: 12 amino acids. With 3 bases removed from V and 9 bases from J, the gap between germline ends came to 6 bases. In DNA, the CDR3 is TGTGCCAGCAGTTTCGGCGGTTCACCCCTCCACTTT. It translates to CASSFGGSPLHF.